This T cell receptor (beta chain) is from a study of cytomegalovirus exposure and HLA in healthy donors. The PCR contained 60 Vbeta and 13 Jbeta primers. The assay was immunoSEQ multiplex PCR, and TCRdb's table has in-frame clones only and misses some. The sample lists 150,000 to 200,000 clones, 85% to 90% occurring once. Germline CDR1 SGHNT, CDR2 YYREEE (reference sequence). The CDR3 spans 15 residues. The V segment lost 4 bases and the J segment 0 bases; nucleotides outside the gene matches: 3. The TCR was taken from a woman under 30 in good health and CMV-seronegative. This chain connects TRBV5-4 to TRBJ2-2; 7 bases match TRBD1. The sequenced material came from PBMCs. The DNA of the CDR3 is TGTGCCAGCAGCCAGGGACAGACGAACACCGGGGAGCTGTTTTTT. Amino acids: CASSQGQTNTGELFF.